A single sample gave rise to the 18 T cell receptor beta chains below, sequenced in a study of CD8 T cells in ankylosing spondylitis. MiXCR, applied by TCRdb to the 5' RACE reads, yields one record per CDR3 protein. Of approximately 100,000 distinct CDR3 sequences in the sample, 7.5% to 9% are singletons; the top ten hold approximately 9.9%. The sample consisted of blood, either unsorted or a sorted T cell fraction (not recorded which). All receptors come from a male donor with ankylosing spondylitis or in good health (not recorded which).

At least ten counts were recorded for this clonotype. The rearrangement links TRBV3-1 to TRBJ2-7; 7 nucleotides agree with TRBD2. Germline loops: CDR1 LGHDT, CDR2 YNNKEL (reference sequence). V trimming: 4 bases; J trimming: 5 bases; junction bases outside the gene matches: 17. The CDR3 sequence is 17 residues long. As DNA, the CDR3 is TGTGCCAGCAGCCGCGGGGCCTATGGGGGAGGGCCCGACGAGCAGTACTTC. It encodes CASSRGAYGGGPDEQYF.

This clonotype was recorded at least ten times. The V gene is TRBV21-1, the J gene TRBJ2-3; the D call of TRBD1 is as the table states it, not checked on the DNA. TRBV21-1 is designated a pseudogene. The CDR3 loop spans 16 amino acids. CDR3 residues: CASSKGKAAGGDTQYF. CDR3 DNA: TGTGCCAGCAGCAAAGGGAAAGCCGCTGGGGGGGATACGCAGTATTTT.

The rearrangement uses TRBV5-6 and TRBJ2-5; 7 bases align to TRBD1. The CDR3 consists of 13 residues. J gave up 3 bases and V 4 bases, and 3 bases lay outside the gene matches. Germline CDR1 is SGHDT and CDR2 is YYEEEE. DNA for the CDR3: TGTGCCAGCAGCCACAGGGGAGAAGAGACCCAGTACTTC. This encodes CASSHRGEETQYF.

The sample holds many counts of this clonotype. The V and J genes are TRBV12-3 or TRBV12-4 and TRBJ1-2; D is ambiguous. V gave up 5 bases and J gave up 10 bases, with 14 bases separating them. The CDR3 extends over 12 amino acids. CDR3 coding DNA: TGTGCCAGCAGTCCCCCCGGACGGCCCTACACCTTC. It is translated as CASSPPGRPYTF.

This clonotype was detected ten times or more. V gene TRBV30 combines with J gene TRBJ2-1; 7 positions match TRBD2. This CDR3 has 11 residues. Germline assignment: CDR1 GTSNPN and CDR2 SVGIG (reference sequence). V gave up 8 bases and J gave up 9 bases; unmatched junction bases: 7. Here the CDR3 reads CAVRSGAEQFF. The CDR3 DNA follows: TGTGCCGTTCGGAGCGGGGCTGAGCAGTTCTTC.

This clonotype was picked up many times. CDR3 region: CASSWAAAKNIQYF. The DNA of the CDR3 is TGTGCCAGCAGTTGGGCTGCAGCCAAAAACATTCAGTACTTC. The chain links TRBV6-2 or TRBV6-3 to TRBJ2-4; the D is unclear. Trimming cost V 4 bases and J 0 bases, with 7 bases left between them. The CDR3 is 14 residues long. The germline gives CDR1 MNHEY, CDR2 SVGEGT.

This clonotype has at least ten counts. The gene calls are TRBV12-3 or TRBV12-4 and TRBJ1-5, with no clear D. Deletions cut 7 bases from V and 4 bases from J, with 11 bases between. This CDR3 has 13 residues. DNA for the CDR3: TGTGCCAGCATGGTAGGCAATAATCAGCCCCAGCATTTT. Protein product: CASMVGNNQPQHF.

This clonotype was seen ten or more times. V is TRBV12-3 or TRBV12-4 and J is TRBJ1-4; 10 positions agree with TRBD1. This CDR3 is built from 14 residues. Germline trimming cut 6 bases from V and 8 bases from J; bases unmatched to any gene: 6. The DNA of the CDR3 is TGTGCCAGCAGCCCGACAGGGGGCGCGGAAAAACTGTTTTTT. Its translation: CASSPTGGAEKLFF.

This clonotype appeared many times. The genes are TRBV6-2 or TRBV6-3 and TRBJ1-2, with TRBD1 matching 8 bases. Germline-derived CDR1 and CDR2 are MNHEY and SVGEGT. This CDR3 contains 13 residues. Trimming removed 6 bases from V and 8 bases from J; junction bases left unmatched: 8. CDR3 sequence (DNA): TGTGCCAGCAGAAGGGACAGGCCAGGAGGCTACACCTTC. This encodes CASRRDRPGGYTF.

At least ten counts were recorded for this clonotype. V gene TRBV10-2 combines with J gene TRBJ1-1; TRBD1 might be the D (5 bases). Germline V gene sequence: CDR1 WSHSY, CDR2 SAAADI. The CDR3 has 14 residues. V lost 0 bases and J lost 4, with 9 bases in between. This CDR3 is CASSESRGSTEAFF. CDR3 DNA sequence: TGCGCCAGCAGTGAGTCGAGGGGATCCACTGAAGCTTTCTTT.

This clonotype appeared a few times. Here the CDR3 reads CASSLGGRMTYNEQFF. For the CDR3, the DNA is TGCGCCAGCAGCTTAGGGGGACGTATGACCTACAATGAGCAGTTCTTC. This chain joins TRBV5-1 and TRBJ2-1, with D tentatively TRBD1 (6 bases). This CDR3 has 16 residues. Germline lookup yields CDR1 SGHRS and CDR2 YFSETQ. Trimming cost V 2 bases and J 2 bases, with 14 bases left between them.

This clonotype was found many times. This chain uses TRBV6-5 with TRBJ1-1; D may be TRBD1 (6 bases). This CDR3 region has 12 residues. Germline V gene sequence: CDR1 MNHEY, CDR2 SVGAGI. V lost 2 bases to trimming and J lost 6 bases, with 7 bases between them. The CDR3 region is CASSYGGSEAFF. DNA of the CDR3: TGTGCCAGCAGTTACGGGGGCTCTGAAGCTTTCTTT.

This clonotype was picked up many times. This chain joins TRBV5-4 and TRBJ2-2; TRBD1 matches at 8 bases. The length of the CDR3 is 16 residues. Germline V gene lookup returns CDR1 SGHNT and CDR2 YYREEE (reference sequence). Trimming cost V 7 bases and J 2 bases; bases outside gene matches: 10. Written as DNA, the CDR3 is TGTGCCAGCTCTCCCGGACAGGGTAAAAACACCGGGGAGCTGTTTTTT. It yields the protein CASSPGQGKNTGELFF. The full variable domain, rest sourced from reference TRBV5-4 and TRBJ2-2, is ETGVTQSPTHLIKTRGQQVTLRCSSQSGHNTVSWYQQALGQGPQFIFQYYREEENGRGNFPPRFSGLQFPNYSSELNVNALELDDSALYLCASSPGQGKNTGELFFGEGSRLTVL.

This clonotype was observed many times. The chain uses TRBV20-1 and TRBJ1-6; 9 bases map to TRBD1. CDR1 DFQATT and CDR2 SNEGSKA come from the germline V gene (reference sequence). Trimming at V came to 5 bases and at J to 7 bases, leaving 9 bases not matched to a gene. The CDR3 has 15 amino acids. The CDR3 DNA reads TGCAGTGCTGCCCGGACAGGGGCCGAAAATTCACCCCTCCACTTT. It translates to CSAARTGAENSPLHF.

There are many counts of this clonotype. The rearrangement uses TRBV7-8 and TRBJ2-7; 8 bases fit TRBD1. CDR3 size: 13 residues. In germline, CDR1 is SGHVS, CDR2 FQNEAQ. Trimming cost V 3 bases and J 5 bases; bases outside gene matches: 3. The DNA for the CDR3 is TGTGCCAGCAGCTTCGGACAGGGAAACGAGCAGTACTTC. This codes for CASSFGQGNEQYF.

The rearrangement links TRBV20-1 to TRBJ2-3; D gene unclear. This CDR3 contains 14 residues. CDR1 and CDR2 (germline): DFQATT, SNEGSKA (reference sequence). The V end was cut by 3 bases, the J end by 0 bases, with 10 bases between. This CDR3 is CSARDGSSTDTQYF. CDR3 bases: TGCAGTGCTAGGGATGGCTCTAGCACAGATACGCAGTATTTT.

About this clonotype: Being one base from a much bigger clone, this may be a read error. CDR3 region: CAGSRTGVPNEKLFF. The CDR3 bases are TGTGCCGGCAGCCGGACAGGGGTTCCTAATGAAAAACTGTTTTTT. This chain connects TRBV7-2 to TRBJ1-4; 9 bases are shared with TRBD1. CDR1 and CDR2 (germline): SGHTA, FQGNSA. The CDR3 is 15 residues long.

This clonotype showed up many times. The chain recombines TRBV5-1 with TRBJ2-7; TRBD2 matches at 9 bases. Germline V gene lookup returns CDR1 SGHRS and CDR2 YFSETQ. After removal of 0 bases from V and 1 base from J, the junction contained 2 bases not matched to a gene. The CDR3 length is 15 residues. CDR3 in DNA: TGCGCCAGCAGCTTGGCTCTAGCGGGATCCTACGAGCAGTACTTC. Translation: CASSLALAGSYEQYF.